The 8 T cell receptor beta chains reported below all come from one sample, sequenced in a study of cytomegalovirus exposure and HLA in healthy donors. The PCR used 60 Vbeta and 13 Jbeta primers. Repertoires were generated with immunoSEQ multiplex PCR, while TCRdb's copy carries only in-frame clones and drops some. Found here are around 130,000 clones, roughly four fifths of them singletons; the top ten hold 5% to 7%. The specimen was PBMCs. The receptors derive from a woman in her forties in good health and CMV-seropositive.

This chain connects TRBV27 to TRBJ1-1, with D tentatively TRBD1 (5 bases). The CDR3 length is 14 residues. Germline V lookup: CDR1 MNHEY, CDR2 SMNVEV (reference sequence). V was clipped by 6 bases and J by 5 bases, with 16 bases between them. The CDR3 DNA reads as TGTGCCAGCAGCTCGGACATACGGGAGACTGAAGCTTTCTTT. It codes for CASSSDIRETEAFF.

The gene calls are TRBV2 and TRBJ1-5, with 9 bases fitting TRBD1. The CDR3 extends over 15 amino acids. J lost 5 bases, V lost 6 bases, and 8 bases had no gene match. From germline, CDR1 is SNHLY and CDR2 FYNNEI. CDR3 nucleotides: TGTGCCAGCAGAACCGGGACAGGGACCGATCAGCCCCAGCATTTT. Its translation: CASRTGTGTDQPQHF.

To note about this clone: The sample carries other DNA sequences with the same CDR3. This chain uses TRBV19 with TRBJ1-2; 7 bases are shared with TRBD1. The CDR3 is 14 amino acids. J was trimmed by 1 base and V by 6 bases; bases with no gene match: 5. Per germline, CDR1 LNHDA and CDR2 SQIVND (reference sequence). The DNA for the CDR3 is TGTGCCAGTAGAAGGGACAGACTTAACTATGGCTACACCTTC. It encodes CASRRDRLNYGYTF. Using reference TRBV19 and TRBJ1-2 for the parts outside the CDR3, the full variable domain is DGGITQSPKYLFRKEGQNVTLSCEQNLNHDAMYWYRQDPGQGLRLIYYSQIVNDFQKGDIAEGYSVSREKKESFPLTVTSAQKNPTAFYLCASRRDRLNYGYTFGSGTRLTVV.

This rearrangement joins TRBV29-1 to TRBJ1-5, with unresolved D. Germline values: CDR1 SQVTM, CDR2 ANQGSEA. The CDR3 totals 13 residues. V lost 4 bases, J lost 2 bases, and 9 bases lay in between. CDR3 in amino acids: CSVGFGGNQPQHF. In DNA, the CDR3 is TGCAGCGTTGGGTTCGGGGGCAATCAGCCCCAGCATTTT.

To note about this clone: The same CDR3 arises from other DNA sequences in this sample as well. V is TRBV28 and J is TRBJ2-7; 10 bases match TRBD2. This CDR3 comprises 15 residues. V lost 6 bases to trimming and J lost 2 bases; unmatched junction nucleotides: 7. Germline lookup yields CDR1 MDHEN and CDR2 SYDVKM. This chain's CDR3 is CASSLGLAVTYEQYF. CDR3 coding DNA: TGTGCCAGCAGCCTAGGACTAGCGGTCACCTACGAGCAGTACTTC.

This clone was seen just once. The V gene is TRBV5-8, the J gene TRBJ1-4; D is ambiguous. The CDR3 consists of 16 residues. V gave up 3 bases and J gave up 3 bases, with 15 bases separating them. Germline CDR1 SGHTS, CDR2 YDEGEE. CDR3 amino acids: CASSWGGVRPNEKLFF. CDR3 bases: TGTGCCAGCAGCTGGGGAGGCGTTAGGCCTAATGAAAAACTGTTTTTT.

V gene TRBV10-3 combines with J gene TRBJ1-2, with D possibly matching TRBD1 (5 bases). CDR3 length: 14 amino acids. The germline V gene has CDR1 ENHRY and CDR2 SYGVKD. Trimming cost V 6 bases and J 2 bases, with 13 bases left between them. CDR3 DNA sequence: TGTGCCATCAGCGTCGGGGGGAGGAACTATGGCTACACCTTC. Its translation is CAISVGGRNYGYTF.

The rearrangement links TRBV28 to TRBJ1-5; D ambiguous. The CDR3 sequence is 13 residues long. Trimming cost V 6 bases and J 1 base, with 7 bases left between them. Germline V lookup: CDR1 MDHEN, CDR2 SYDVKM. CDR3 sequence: CASRVRSNQPQHF. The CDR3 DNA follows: TGTGCCAGCAGGGTCAGGAGCAATCAGCCCCAGCATTTT.